Given below is one T cell receptor (beta chain) in context. Its antigen is currently not known. Base quality data are lacking; no much larger clone is found one base away. This sample was included in a study of blood T cell repertoires in COVID-19 (dated by TCRdb to 2020 to 2022). General notes on the study: Samples covering the acute and convalescent phases of COVID-19 were provided by collaborators in the United States, Italy and Spain. The prospective study material was composed of cDNA or gDNA derived from T cells, B-cell-depleted T cells, or PBMCs. Deeply sampled blood TCRbeta repertoires from subjects exposed to, actively infected with, or recovered from COVID-19 were included in the dataset. A freely available public database, intended as a resource for researchers studying the immune response to SARS-CoV-2, is where the repertoires were released. Samples were obtained from the ongoing ImmuneRACE study (first 160 participants) and from 1,000 to 1,500 subjects provided by 6 global collaborators. A de-identified subject ID, COVID-19 status, age in years and sex were almost always included in the sample metadata. Where available, HLA class I and class II types were obtained from metadata supplied by the sample provider rather than from assay-based typing.

TCRbeta CDR3 regions were amplified from genomic DNA using the immunoSEQ Assay, a bias-controlled multiplex PCR. In the original analysis: Nucleated cell counts per sample were estimated from amplification of reference gene primers within the assay. Sequence reads were collapsed and filtered to measure the absolute abundance of every unique TCRbeta CDR3 rearrangement. Productive Simpson clonality was computed per sample as the square root of Simpson's diversity index over productive rearrangements. Imported from immuneACCESS, the table was reduced by TCRdb to in-frame sequences with V and J called. These copies leave out some clones; in studies compared against another copy, an unresolved V gene accounts for under half, and the cause of the remainder is not known. V, J and clone size are those of that table, while D and trimming were read from the DNA. This sample is represented by roughly 69,000 clones; approximately 80% of them were singletons. The top ten clonotypes cover approximately 3.8% of the sample.

The CDR3 covers 15 residues, taking in both the cysteine and the phenylalanine. Of all the DNA, just the CDR3 is kept, 45 bases in frame from base 1. V and J are truncated by 0 bases and 6 bases respectively, leaving an intervening sequence of 13 bases. The germline V gene sets CDR1 to SGHRS and CDR2 to YFSETQ. In the prospective study, participants were roughly 18 to 100 years old, resided in about two dozen geographic areas of the United States, and were enrolled through a virtual design. In the prospective study, participants were assigned to cohorts based on the clinical history participants reported in a screening survey and a study questionnaire. In the prospective study, mobile phlebotomists collected whole blood, serum and a nasopharyngeal or oropharyngeal swab from each participant. Participants in the prospective study had the option to provide additional blood draws and questionnaires over a 2-month period. Prospective study blood samples were shipped either frozen or at room temperature before DNA extraction.

What the study reported, not specific to this receptor: Clinical and demographic metadata were provided uncurated, with the amount varying by source and participant.

The chain is assembled from TRBV5-1 and TRBJ2-1, with TRBD1 perhaps the D gene, on 6 matching bases. The clonotype was recovered from a woman between 40 and 50 years old with acute COVID-19. The sequencing input was PBMCs or T cells enriched from blood (not recorded which). Here the CDR3 is given as CASSLEQGLGNEQFF. The DNA is TGCGCCAGCAGCTTGGAACAGGGTTTGGGCAATGAGCAGTTCTTC.